The 25 T cell receptor beta chains below come from one sample, sequenced in a study of breast tumors, draining lymph nodes, adjacent tissues. From the multiplex PCR reads, TCRdb called clonotypes with MiXCR, one entry per CDR3 protein. Among 200,000 to 250,000 distinct CDR3 sequences, under 35% were seen once, and the ten largest hold about 3.3%. Axillary draining lymph nodes of breast cancer patients supplied the node samples. Sequenced input: axillary lymph node tissue. These receptors were collected from a female donor with breast cancer. Some clones in this sample may be carry-over from other donors' samples.

The rearrangement uses TRBV7-2 and TRBJ1-4; D perhaps matches TRBD1 (5 bases). Per germline, CDR1 SGHTA and CDR2 FQGNSA. V lost 5 bases to trimming and J lost 5 bases, with 12 bases between them. The CDR3 runs 14 residues. CDR3 amino acids: CASSEQGQNEKLFF. In DNA form, the CDR3 reads TGTGCCAGCAGCGAGCAGGGCCAGAATGAAAAACTGTTTTTT.

Details on this clonotype: A read error is possible here, since a much larger clone lies one base away. The CDR3 end shows no conserved phenylalanine or tryptophan, and so a read error is likely. The J gene is TRBJ2-1, the V gene TRBV7-3, with D maybe TRBD1 (6 bases). The CDR3 has 14 amino acids. In germline, CDR1 is SGHTA, CDR2 FQGTGA. V was pared by 5 bases and J by 6 bases, with 14 bases between. This CDR3 reads CASSIRDTSNEQFL. CDR3 coding DNA: TGTGCCAGCAGCATCCGGGACACCTCCAATGAGCAGTTCCTC.

This clonotype was picked up many times. The V call is TRBV6-4, the J call TRBJ1-3; tentative D call: TRBD1 (5 bases). Germline V gene sequence: CDR1 MRHNA, CDR2 SNTAGT. The CDR3 is 17 amino acids. Trimming took off 7 bases at V and 0 bases at J, with 19 bases between the two ends. The CDR3 region is CASTGEGADSSGNTIYF. The CDR3 bases are TGTGCCAGCACGGGGGAAGGGGCGGATAGCTCTGGAAACACCATATATTTT.

In this sample, this clonotype turned up many times. The chain couples TRBV10-3 to TRBJ1-3, with a possible D match to TRBD1 (5 bases). The CDR3 runs 16 residues. Germline assignment: CDR1 ENHRY and CDR2 SYGVKD. V gave up 5 bases and J gave up 2 bases, with 16 bases separating them. CDR3 nucleotide sequence: TGTGCCATCAGTCCAGAAGGGGTCGTAACTGGAAACACCATATATTTT. Residues: CAISPEGVVTGNTIYF.

This clonotype has a count of ten or more. The V call is TRBV4-1, the J call TRBJ2-7; 8 bases align to TRBD1. This CDR3 contains 15 residues. Trimming at V came to 0 bases and at J to 4 bases, leaving 5 bases not matched to a gene. The germline gives CDR1 MGHRA, CDR2 YSYEKL. The CDR3 protein is CASSQDRTGSYEQYF. The CDR3 DNA reads TGCGCCAGCAGCCAAGATCGGACAGGGTCATACGAGCAGTACTTC.

This clonotype was observed many times. V usage is TRBV2 and J usage is TRBJ1-5; perhaps TRBD1 as D (5 bases). The V end lost 2 bases, the J end lost 1 base, and 12 bases lay between the germline ends. This CDR3 comprises 16 residues. Germline lookup yields CDR1 SNHLY and CDR2 FYNNEI. The CDR3: CASSEQGAGSNQPQHF. As DNA, the CDR3 is TGTGCCAGCAGTGAACAAGGAGCAGGGAGCAATCAGCCCCAGCATTTT.

In the case of this clonotype: A much larger clone differs by one base, so this may be a read error. This chain joins TRBV20-1 and TRBJ1-2; 7 nucleotides match TRBD1. The CDR3 consists of 14 residues. The V gene's germline CDR1 is DFQATT and CDR2 SNEGSKA (reference sequence). The CDR3: CSAQDRPTGAVRAF. The CDR3 region has the DNA TGCAGTGCCCAGGACAGGCCCACCGGGGCGGTGAGGGCCTTC.

In this sample, this clonotype turned up many times. V gene TRBV20-1 combines with J gene TRBJ2-4, with 7 bases aligning to TRBD2. The CDR3 loop spans 15 amino acids. Germline V CDR1 and CDR2: DFQATT, SNEGSKA (reference sequence). J gave up 8 bases and V 0 bases, and 10 bases lay outside the gene matches. The CDR3 is CSAREDGRTVDIQYF. Here the CDR3 DNA reads TGCAGTGCTAGAGAGGACGGGAGGACGGTTGACATTCAGTACTTC.

In its sample, this clonotype was seen a few times. One junction end does not reproduce the germline sequence, and a read error may be involved. The V and J genes are TRBV14 and TRBJ2-5; possibly TRBD1 for D (6 bases). The germline V gene encodes CDR1 SGHDN and CDR2 FVKESK. The CDR3 has 14 residues. CDR3 sequence reads: CASSQVGRGKTQSF. CDR3 nucleotides: TGTGCCAGCAGCCAAGTGGGCAGGGGTAAGACCCAGTCCTTC.

This clonotype was counted ten times or more. The chain joins TRBV7-2 to TRBJ1-2; the D is unclear. Trimming pared 5 bases from V and 3 bases from J, leaving 7 bases between. The CDR3 has 12 residues. Germline CDR1 is SGHTA and CDR2 is FQGNSA. The CDR3 sequence is CASSKTDYGYTF. Here the CDR3 DNA reads TGTGCCAGCAGCAAAACGGACTATGGCTACACCTTC.

At least ten counts were recorded for this clonotype. The V and J genes are TRBV11-2 and TRBJ1-3, with D possibly matching TRBD1 (5 bases). CDR1 is SGHAT, CDR2 FQNNGV, per germline. With 3 bases removed from V and 0 bases from J, the gap between germline ends came to 12 bases. The CDR3 runs 16 residues. The CDR3 spells CASSLGPRASGNTIYF. The CDR3 DNA follows: TGTGCCAGCAGCTTGGGACCCCGAGCCTCTGGAAACACCATATATTTT.

The J gene is TRBJ2-2, the V gene TRBV5-6; 8 bases are a match to TRBD1. Germline V gives CDR1 SGHDT, CDR2 YYEEEE. The CDR3 runs to 20 residues. V was pared by 2 bases and J by 1 base, with 16 bases of the junction left unmatched. The CDR3 DNA reads TGTGCCAGCAGCTTTACCGCCTTCTCCACCGGGACAGGGAACACCGGGGAGCTGTTTTTT. As protein: CASSFTAFSTGTGNTGELFF.

The chain uses TRBV19 and TRBJ1-1; unclear D gene. This CDR3 region has 16 residues. Per the germline V gene, CDR1 is LNHDA and CDR2 is SQIVND (reference sequence). The V end lost 0 bases, the J end lost 0 bases, and 11 bases lay between the germline ends. CDR3: CASSIDRYPLNTEAFF. CDR3 nucleotide sequence: TGTGCCAGTAGTATAGATCGGTACCCGTTGAACACTGAAGCTTTCTTT.

This chain uses TRBV7-6 with TRBJ2-7, with 7 bases fitting TRBD2. Germline lookup yields CDR1 SGHVS and CDR2 FNYEAQ. The junction had 10 bases not matched to a gene; V was cut back by 7 bases and J by 4 bases. This CDR3 is 14 amino acids long. The CDR3 is CASITRGVGYEQYF. The CDR3 DNA follows: TGTGCCAGCATCACTCGGGGGGTGGGGTACGAGCAGTACTTC.

This clonotype has at least ten counts. This chain links TRBV4-2 with TRBJ2-5; D perhaps matches TRBD2 (6 bases). Trimming left V 0 bases short and J 5 bases short, with 13 bases between. The CDR3 spans 15 residues. Looked up from germline, CDR1 is LGHNA and CDR2 is YNFKEQ. The CDR3 DNA is TGTGCCAGCAGCCAAGAGAACGCAGGGAGGGAGACCCAGTACTTC. This sequence encodes CASSQENAGRETQYF.

This clonotype was counted many times. CDR3 in amino acids: CASSSLRDTQYF. The CDR3 region has the DNA TGCGCCAGCAGCTCTCTTAGAGATACGCAGTATTTT. V gene TRBV5-1 combines with J gene TRBJ2-3; no clear D gene. The CDR3 is 12 amino acids. Germline V lookup: CDR1 SGHRS, CDR2 YFSETQ. Trimming removed 3 bases at V and 5 bases at J, with 7 bases between. The whole variable domain, filled in from reference TRBV5-1 and TRBJ2-3, reads KAGVTQTPRYLIKTRGQQVTLSCSPISGHRSVSWYQQTPGQGLQFLFEYFSETQRNKGNFPGRFSGRQFSNSRSEMNVSTLELGDSALYLCASSSLRDTQYFGPGTRLTVL.

This clonotype was counted a few times. Possible read error: a much larger clone is one base away. The genes are TRBV20-1 and TRBJ2-7, with TRBD1 matching over 9 bases. Germline loops: CDR1 DFQATT, CDR2 SNEGSKA (reference sequence). This CDR3 region has 14 residues. Losses at the gene ends were 0 bases for V and 6 bases for J; bases not matched to a gene: 6. The CDR3 DNA follows: TGCAGTGCTAGAGAAAGGACAGGGGCCCCCGAGCAGTACTTC. Protein: CSARERTGAPEQYF.

This clonotype showed up many times. The chain couples TRBV11-3 to TRBJ1-4; the match to TRBD1 covers 7 bases. The ends lost 5 bases at V and 10 bases at J; junction bases unmatched: 10. There are 14 residues in the CDR3. The germline gives CDR1 SGHNT, CDR2 YENEEA. The CDR3 sequence: CASSLTGKGGKLFF. The DNA of the CDR3 is TGTGCCAGCAGCCTGACAGGGAAAGGCGGAAAACTGTTTTTT.

Turning to this clonotype: A much larger clone lies one base from this, so it may be a read error. This sequence joins TRBV20-1 and TRBJ2-3, with D tentatively TRBD1 or TRBD2 (5 bases each). This CDR3 contains 15 residues. V lost 1 base, J lost 3 bases, and 14 bases lay in between. Per germline, CDR1 DFQATT and CDR2 SNEGSKA (reference sequence). The CDR3 DNA reads TGCAGTGCTAGAGGTGGGACGCGACAAACAGATACGCAGTATTTT. This codes for CSARGGTRQTDTQYF.

This rearrangement joins TRBV6-1 to TRBJ2-1, with D perhaps matching TRBD1 (6 bases). Germline V gene data show CDR1 as MNHNS and CDR2 as SASEGT. V was clipped by 6 bases and J by 8 bases, with 17 bases between them. This CDR3 has 14 amino acids. CDR3 residues: CASSEGHQSDEQFF. The DNA of the CDR3 is TGTGCCAGCAGCGAGGGACATCAGTCGGATGAGCAGTTCTTC.

With regard to this clonotype: This sequence may be a read error, since a much larger clone differs from it by one base. The missing conserved phenylalanine or tryptophan at the end of this CDR3 makes a read error likely. The CDR3 nucleotides are TGTGCCAGCGCCCCGATCGGGTCGGTCGAGCAGTACTCC. Its translation: CASAPIGSVEQYS. The genes are TRBV9 and TRBJ2-7, with D unresolved. Trimming removed 7 bases at V and 6 bases at J, with 17 bases between. The CDR3 has 13 amino acids. Germline V CDR1 and CDR2: SGDLS, YYNGEE.

For this clonotype: A much bigger clone sits one base away, suggesting this may be a read error. V usage is TRBV6-5 and J usage is TRBJ2-7; TRBD1 matches at 9 bases. Germline V gene sequence: CDR1 MNHEY, CDR2 SVGAGI. With V trimmed by 5 bases and J by 3 bases, 5 bases remained unmatched. This CDR3 has 14 residues. The CDR3 region has the DNA TGTGCCAGCAGTCAGCGGGACAGGGTCTACGAGCAGTACTTC. Translating gives CASSQRDRVYEQYF.

Note on this clonotype: The junction does not match germline at one end; this may be a read error. This chain connects TRBV5-1 to TRBJ1-5; possibly TRBD1 for D (5 bases). The V gene's germline CDR1 is SGHRS and CDR2 YFSETQ. The CDR3 loop spans 14 amino acids. The CDR3 sequence is CASSFGGVDQPQHF. CDR3 coding DNA: TGTGCCAGCAGCTTCGGGGGGGTTGATCAGCCCCAGCATTTT.

The table lists this clonotype with a count of one. This chain connects TRBV20-1 to TRBJ2-1, with 7 bases fitting TRBD2. Germline CDR1 DFQATT, CDR2 SNEGSKA (reference sequence). This CDR3 has 15 amino acids. J gave up 0 bases and V 3 bases, and 5 bases lay outside the gene matches. CDR3 bases: TGCAGTGCTAGTAGAGCGGGGAGCTCCTACAATGAGCAGTTCTTC. This gives the protein CSASRAGSSYNEQFF.

This rearrangement joins TRBV10-3 to TRBJ1-6; 10 bases map to TRBD1. Germline V gives CDR1 ENHRY, CDR2 SYGVKD. The CDR3 spans 14 residues. V gave up 10 bases and J gave up 9 bases; unmatched junction bases: 9. CDR3 protein: CATGQGDRGSPLHF. CDR3 coding DNA: TGTGCCACTGGACAGGGGGATAGAGGTTCACCCCTCCACTTT.